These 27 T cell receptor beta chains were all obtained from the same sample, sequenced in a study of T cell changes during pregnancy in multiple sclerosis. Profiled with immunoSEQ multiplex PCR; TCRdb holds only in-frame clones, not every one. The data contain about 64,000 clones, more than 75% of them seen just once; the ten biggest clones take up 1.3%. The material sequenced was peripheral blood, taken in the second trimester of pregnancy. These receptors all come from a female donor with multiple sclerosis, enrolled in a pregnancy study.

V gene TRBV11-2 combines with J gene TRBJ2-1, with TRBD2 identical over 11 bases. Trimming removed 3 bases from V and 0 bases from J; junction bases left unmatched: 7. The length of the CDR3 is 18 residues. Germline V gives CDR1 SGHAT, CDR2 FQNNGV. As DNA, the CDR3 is TGTGCCAGCAGCTTCCCGACTAGCGGGGCTTACTCCTACAATGAGCAGTTCTTC. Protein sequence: CASSFPTSGAYSYNEQFF. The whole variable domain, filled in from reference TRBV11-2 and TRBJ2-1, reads EAGVAQSPRYKIIEKRQSVAFWCNPISGHATLYWYQQILGQGPKLLIQFQNNGVVDDSQLPKDRFSAERLKGVDSTLKIQPAKLEDSAVYLCASSFPTSGAYSYNEQFFGPGTRLTVL.

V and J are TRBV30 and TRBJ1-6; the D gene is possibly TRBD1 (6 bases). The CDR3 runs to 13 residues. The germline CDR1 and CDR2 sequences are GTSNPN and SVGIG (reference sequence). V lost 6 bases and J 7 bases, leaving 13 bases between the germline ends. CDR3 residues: CACHRDKNSPLHF. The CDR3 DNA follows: TGTGCCTGTCACCGGGACAAGAATTCACCCCTCCACTTT.

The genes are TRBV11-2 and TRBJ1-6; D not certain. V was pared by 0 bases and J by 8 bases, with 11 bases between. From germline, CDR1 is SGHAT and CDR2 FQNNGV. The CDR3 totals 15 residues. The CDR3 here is CASSLDPGTDSPLHF. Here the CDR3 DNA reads TGTGCCAGCAGCTTAGATCCGGGAACGGATTCACCCCTCCACTTT.

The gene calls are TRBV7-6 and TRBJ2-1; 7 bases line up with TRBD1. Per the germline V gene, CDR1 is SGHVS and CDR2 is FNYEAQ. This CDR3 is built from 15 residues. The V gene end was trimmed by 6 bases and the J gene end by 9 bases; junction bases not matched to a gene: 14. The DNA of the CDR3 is TGTGCCAGCAGGCGAGGACAGGCCCCCGGGTTTGAGCAGTTCTTC. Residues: CASRRGQAPGFEQFF. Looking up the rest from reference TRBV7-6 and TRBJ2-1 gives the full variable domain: GAGVSQSPRYKVTKRGQDVALRCDPISGHVSLYWYRQALGQGPEFLTYFNYEAQQDKSGLPNDRFSAERPEGSISTLTIQRTEQRDSAMYRCASRRGQAPGFEQFFGPGTRLTVL.

The CDR3, as DNA: TGTGCCAGCAGGACAGGGTCGGGCGAGCAGTACTTC. Protein: CASRTGSGEQYF. The chain uses TRBV25-1 and TRBJ2-7; 7 nucleotides agree with TRBD1. The V gene's germline CDR1 is MGHDK and CDR2 SYGVNS. This CDR3 contains 12 residues. V was pared by 6 bases and J by 6 bases, with 5 bases of the junction left unmatched.

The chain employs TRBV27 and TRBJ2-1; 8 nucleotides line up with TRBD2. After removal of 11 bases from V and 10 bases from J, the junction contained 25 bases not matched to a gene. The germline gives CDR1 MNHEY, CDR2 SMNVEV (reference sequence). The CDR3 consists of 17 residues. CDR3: CALSQGFTGGQCLEQFF. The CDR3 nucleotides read TGTGCCCTATCTCAGGGGTTTACGGGGGGGCAATGCCTCGAGCAGTTCTTC.

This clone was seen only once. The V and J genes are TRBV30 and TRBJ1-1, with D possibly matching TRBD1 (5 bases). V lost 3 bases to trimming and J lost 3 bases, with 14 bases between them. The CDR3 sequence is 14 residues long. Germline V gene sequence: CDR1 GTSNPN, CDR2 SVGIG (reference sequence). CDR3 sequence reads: CAWRDPGWDTEAFF. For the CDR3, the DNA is TGTGCCTGGAGAGACCCAGGGTGGGACACTGAAGCTTTCTTT.

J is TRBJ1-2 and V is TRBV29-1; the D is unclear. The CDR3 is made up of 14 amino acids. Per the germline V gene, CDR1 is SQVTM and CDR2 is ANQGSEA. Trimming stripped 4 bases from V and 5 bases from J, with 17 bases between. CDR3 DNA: TGCAGCGTTGTGCGCATGACGGGCGGGTATGGCTACACCTTC. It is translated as CSVVRMTGGYGYTF. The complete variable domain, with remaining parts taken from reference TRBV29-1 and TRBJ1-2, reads SAVISQKPSRDICQRGTSLTIQCQVDSQVTMMFWYRQQPGQSLTLIATANQGSEATYESGFVIDKFPISRPNLTFSTLTVSNMSPEDSSIYLCSVVRMTGGYGYTFGSGTRLTVV.

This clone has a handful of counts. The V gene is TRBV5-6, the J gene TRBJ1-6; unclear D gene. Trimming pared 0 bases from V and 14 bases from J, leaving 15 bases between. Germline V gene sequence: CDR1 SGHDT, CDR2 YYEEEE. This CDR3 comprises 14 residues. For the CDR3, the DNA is TGTGCCAGCAGCTTGGGACCCGCCGAGGGCACCCTCCACTTT. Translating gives CASSLGPAEGTLHF.

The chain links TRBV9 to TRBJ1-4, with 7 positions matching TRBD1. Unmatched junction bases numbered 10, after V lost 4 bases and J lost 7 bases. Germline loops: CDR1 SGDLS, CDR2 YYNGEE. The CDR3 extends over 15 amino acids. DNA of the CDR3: TGTGCCAGCAGCCCTTTCTCGACAGGGAGTGAAAAACTGTTTTTT. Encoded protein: CASSPFSTGSEKLFF. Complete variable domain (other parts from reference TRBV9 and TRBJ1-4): DSGVTQTPKHLITATGQRVTLRCSPRSGDLSVYWYQQSLDQGLQFLIQYYNGEERAKGNILERFSAQQFPDLHSELNLSSLELGDSALYFCASSPFSTGSEKLFFGSGTQLSVL.

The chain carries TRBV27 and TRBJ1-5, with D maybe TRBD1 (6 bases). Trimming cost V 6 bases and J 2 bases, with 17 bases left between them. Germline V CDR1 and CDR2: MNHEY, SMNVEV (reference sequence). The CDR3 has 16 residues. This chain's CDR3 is CASRDLQGPGNQPQHF. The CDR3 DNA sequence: TGTGCCAGCAGAGATCTACAGGGACCAGGCAATCAGCCCCAGCATTTT.

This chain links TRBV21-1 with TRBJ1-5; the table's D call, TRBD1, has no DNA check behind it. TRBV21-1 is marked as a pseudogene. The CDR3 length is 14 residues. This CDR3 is CASSNRQANQPQHF. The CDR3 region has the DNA TGTGCCAGCAGCAACCGACAGGCCAATCAGCCCCAGCATTTT.

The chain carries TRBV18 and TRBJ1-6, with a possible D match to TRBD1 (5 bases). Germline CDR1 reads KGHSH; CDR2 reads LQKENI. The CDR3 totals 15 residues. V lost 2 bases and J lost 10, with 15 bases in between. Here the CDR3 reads CASSPGQGWGSPLHF. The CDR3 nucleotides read TGTGCCAGCTCACCAGGCCAGGGTTGGGGATCACCCCTCCACTTT.

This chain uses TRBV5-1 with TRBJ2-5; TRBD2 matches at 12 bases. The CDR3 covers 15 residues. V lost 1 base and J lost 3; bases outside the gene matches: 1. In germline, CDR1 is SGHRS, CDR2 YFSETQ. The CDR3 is CASSLTSGGKETQYF. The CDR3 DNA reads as TGCGCCAGCAGCTTGACTAGCGGGGGGAAAGAGACCCAGTACTTC.

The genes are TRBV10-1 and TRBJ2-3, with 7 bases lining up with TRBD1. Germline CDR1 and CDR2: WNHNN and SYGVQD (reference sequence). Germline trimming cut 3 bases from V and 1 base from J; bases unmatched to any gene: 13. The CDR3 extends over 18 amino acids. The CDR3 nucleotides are TGCGCCAGCAGTGACCTGTCTGGCCGGGACAGTGGCACAGATACGCAGTATTTT. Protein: CASSDLSGRDSGTDTQYF.

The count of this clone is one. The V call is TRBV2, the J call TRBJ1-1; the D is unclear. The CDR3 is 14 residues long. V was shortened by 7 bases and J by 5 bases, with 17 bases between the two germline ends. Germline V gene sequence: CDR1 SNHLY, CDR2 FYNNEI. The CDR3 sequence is CASTQMRAGTEAFF. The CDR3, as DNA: TGTGCCAGCACCCAGATGAGGGCCGGGACTGAAGCTTTCTTT.

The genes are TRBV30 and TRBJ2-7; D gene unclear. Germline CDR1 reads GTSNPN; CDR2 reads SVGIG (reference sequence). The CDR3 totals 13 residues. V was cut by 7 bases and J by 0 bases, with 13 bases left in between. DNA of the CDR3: TGTGCCTCCCGCCGAGCGAGCTCCTACGAGCAGTACTTC. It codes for CASRRASSYEQYF.

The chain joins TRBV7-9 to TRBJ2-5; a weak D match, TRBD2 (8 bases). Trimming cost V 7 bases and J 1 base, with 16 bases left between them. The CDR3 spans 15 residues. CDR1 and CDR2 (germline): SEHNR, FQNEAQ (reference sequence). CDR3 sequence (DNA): TGTGCCAGCACCCCGGGGGGGACAGCCCAAGAGACCCAGTACTTC. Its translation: CASTPGGTAQETQYF.

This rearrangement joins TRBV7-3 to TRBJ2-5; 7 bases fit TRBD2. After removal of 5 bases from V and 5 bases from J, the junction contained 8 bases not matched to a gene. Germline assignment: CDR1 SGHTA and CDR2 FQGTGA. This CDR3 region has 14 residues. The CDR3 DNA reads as TGTGCCAGCAGCCGTAGCGGGCTCGGGGAGACCCAGTACTTC. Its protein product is CASSRSGLGETQYF.

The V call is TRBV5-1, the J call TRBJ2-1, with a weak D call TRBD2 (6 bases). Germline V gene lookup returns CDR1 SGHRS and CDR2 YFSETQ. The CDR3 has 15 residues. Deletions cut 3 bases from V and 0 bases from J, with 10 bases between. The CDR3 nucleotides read TGCGCCAGCAGCTGGGACTTGAGCTCCTACAATGAGCAGTTCTTC. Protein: CASSWDLSSYNEQFF.

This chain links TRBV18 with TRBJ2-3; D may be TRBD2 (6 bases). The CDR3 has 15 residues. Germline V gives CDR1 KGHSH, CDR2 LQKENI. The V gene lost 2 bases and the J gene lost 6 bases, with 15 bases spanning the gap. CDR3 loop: CASSPRASDGDTQYF. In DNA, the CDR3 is TGTGCCAGCTCACCAAGAGCTAGCGATGGCGATACGCAGTATTTT.

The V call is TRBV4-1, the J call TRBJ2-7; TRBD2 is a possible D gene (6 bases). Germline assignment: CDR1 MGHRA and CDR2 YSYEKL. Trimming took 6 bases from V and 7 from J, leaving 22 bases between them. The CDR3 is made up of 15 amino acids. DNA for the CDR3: TGCGCCAGCAGGGGTATGGGGGAGGCGGGTCGGGAGCAGTACTTC. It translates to CASRGMGEAGREQYF.

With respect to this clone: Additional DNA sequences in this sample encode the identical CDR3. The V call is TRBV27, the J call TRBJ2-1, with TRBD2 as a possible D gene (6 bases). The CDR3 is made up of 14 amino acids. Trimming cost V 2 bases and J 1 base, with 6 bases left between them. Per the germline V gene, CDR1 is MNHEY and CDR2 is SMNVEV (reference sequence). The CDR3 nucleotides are TGTGCCAGCAGTTTACTAGCGTCCTACAATGAGCAGTTCTTC. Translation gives CASSLLASYNEQFF.

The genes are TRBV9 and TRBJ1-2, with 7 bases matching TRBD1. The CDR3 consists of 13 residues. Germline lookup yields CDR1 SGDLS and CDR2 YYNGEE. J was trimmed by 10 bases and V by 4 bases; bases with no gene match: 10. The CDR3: CASSKGTARDYTF. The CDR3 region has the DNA TGTGCCAGCAGCAAGGGGACAGCCCGAGACTACACCTTC.

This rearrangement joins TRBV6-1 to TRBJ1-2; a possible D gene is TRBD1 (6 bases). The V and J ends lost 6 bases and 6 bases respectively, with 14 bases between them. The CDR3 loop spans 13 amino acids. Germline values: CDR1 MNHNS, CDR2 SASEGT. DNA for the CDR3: TGTGCCAGCAGGGACAGTAATGAGGATGGCTACACCTTC. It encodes CASRDSNEDGYTF.

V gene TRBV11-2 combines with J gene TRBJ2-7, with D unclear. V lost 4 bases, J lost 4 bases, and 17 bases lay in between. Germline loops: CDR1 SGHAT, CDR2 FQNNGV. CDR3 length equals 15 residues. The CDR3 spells CASSSRALLIYEQYF. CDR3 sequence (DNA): TGTGCCAGCAGCTCTCGAGCCCTTCTTATATACGAGCAGTACTTC.

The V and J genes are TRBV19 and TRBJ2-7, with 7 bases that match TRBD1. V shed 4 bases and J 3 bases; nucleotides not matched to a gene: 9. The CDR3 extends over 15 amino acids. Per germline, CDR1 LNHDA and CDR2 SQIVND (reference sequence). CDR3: CASSNRQGFVYEQYF. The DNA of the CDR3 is TGTGCCAGTAGTAACAGACAGGGTTTTGTCTACGAGCAGTACTTC. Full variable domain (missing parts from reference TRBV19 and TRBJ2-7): DGGITQSPKYLFRKEGQNVTLSCEQNLNHDAMYWYRQDPGQGLRLIYYSQIVNDFQKGDIAEGYSVSREKKESFPLTVTSAQKNPTAFYLCASSNRQGFVYEQYFGPGTRLTVT.